This TCR beta chain was retrieved from a study of blood T cell repertoires in COVID-19. The table came from immunoSEQ multiplex PCR; TCRdb's copy has only in-frame clones and leaves some out. Here the sample spans fewer than 110,000 clones, around 90% being singletons. V lost 0 bases and J lost 1; bases outside the gene matches: 4. The CDR3 consists of 17 residues. The germline gives CDR1 SGHVS, CDR2 FQNEAQ. The V gene is TRBV7-8, the J gene TRBJ2-1; 9 nucleotides align to TRBD1. The sequenced sample was peripheral blood. This receptor was taken from a man in his fifties with acute or convalescent COVID-19. CDR3 DNA sequence: TGTGCCAGCAGCTTAGCGCACGGACAGGGGTCCTACAATGAGCAGTTCTTC. Translating gives CASSLAHGQGSYNEQFF.